This TCR beta chain was recorded in a study of blood T cell repertoires in COVID-19. Study summary: The origin of the acute and convalescent COVID-19 samples was the United States, Italy and Spain.

The V segment lost 5 bases and the J segment 5 bases; nucleotides outside the gene matches: 12. The CDR3 is made up of 18 amino acids. The germline gives CDR1 MGHRA, CDR2 YSYEKL. Sequenced by immunoSEQ multiplex PCR; TCRdb stores in-frame clones only, minus some. The sample records fewer than 400,000 clones, around 90% being singletons. This clone was seen a handful of times. The sequencing sample was made of peripheral blood. The clonotype comes from a human donor in a cohort sampled during active COVID-19. This sequence joins TRBV4-1 and TRBJ2-2; 12 nucleotides line up with TRBD2. The CDR3 DNA is TGCGCCAGCAGCTCCCGACTAGCGGGAGTAAGCGGGACCGGGGAGCTGTTTTTT. The encoded protein is CASSSRLAGVSGTGELFF.